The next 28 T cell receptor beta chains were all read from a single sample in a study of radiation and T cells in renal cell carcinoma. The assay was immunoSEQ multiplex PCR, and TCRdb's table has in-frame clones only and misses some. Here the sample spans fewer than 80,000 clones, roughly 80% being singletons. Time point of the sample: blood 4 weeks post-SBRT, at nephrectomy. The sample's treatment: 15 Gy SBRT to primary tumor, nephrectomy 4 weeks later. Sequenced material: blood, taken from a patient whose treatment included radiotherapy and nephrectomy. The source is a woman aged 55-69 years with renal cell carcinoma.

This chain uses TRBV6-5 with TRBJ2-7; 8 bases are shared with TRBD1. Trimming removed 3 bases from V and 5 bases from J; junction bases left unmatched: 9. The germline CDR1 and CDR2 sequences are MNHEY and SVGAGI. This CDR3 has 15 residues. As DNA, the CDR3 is TGTGCCAGCAGTTATTGGGACGGACAGGGCCACGAGCAGTACTTC. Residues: CASSYWDGQGHEQYF.

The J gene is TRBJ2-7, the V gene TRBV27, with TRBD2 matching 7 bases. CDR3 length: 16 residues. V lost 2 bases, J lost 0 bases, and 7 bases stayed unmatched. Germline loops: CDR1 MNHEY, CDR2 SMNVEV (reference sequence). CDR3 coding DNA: TGTGCCAGCAGTTTAAGCGGGGATCCGAGCTCCTACGAGCAGTACTTC. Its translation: CASSLSGDPSSYEQYF.

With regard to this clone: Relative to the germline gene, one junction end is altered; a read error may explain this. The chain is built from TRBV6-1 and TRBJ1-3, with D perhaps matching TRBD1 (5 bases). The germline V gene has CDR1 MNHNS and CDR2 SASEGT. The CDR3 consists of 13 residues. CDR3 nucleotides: TGTGCCAGCAGTGAAGGAGGGAGGACGGGGGGGGATTTT. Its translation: CASSEGGRTGGDF.

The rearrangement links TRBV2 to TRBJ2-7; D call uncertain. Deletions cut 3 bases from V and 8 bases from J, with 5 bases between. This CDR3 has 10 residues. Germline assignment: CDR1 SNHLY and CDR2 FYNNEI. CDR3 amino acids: CASSEAKQYF. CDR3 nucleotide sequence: TGTGCCAGCAGTGAGGCGAAGCAGTACTTC. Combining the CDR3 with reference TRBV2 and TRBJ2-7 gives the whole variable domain EPEVTQTPSHQVTQMGQEVILRCVPISNHLYFYWYRQILGQKVEFLVSFYNNEISEKSEIFDDQFSVERPDGSNFTLKIRSTKLEDSAMYFCASSEAKQYFGPGTRLTVT.

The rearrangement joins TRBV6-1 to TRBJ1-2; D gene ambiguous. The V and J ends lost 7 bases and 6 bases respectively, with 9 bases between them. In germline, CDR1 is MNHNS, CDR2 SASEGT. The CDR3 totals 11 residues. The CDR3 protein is CASTTWDGYTF. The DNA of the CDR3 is TGTGCCAGCACTACGTGGGATGGCTACACCTTC.

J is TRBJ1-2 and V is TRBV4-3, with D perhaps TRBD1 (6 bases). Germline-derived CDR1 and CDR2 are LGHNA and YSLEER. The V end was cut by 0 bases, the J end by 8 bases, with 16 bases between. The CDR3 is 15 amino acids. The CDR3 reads CASSQDRGLGPGYTF. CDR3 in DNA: TGCGCCAGCAGCCAAGACAGGGGCCTCGGTCCCGGCTACACCTTC.

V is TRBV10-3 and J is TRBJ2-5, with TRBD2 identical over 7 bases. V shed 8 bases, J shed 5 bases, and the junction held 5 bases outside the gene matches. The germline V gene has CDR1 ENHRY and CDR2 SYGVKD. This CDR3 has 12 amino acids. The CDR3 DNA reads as TGTGCCATCGGCGGGGGTTGGGAGACCCAGTACTTC. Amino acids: CAIGGGWETQYF.

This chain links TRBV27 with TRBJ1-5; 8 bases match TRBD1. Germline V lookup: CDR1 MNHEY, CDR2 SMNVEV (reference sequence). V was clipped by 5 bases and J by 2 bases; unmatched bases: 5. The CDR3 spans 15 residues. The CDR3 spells CASSDTGGGNQPQHF. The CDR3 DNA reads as TGTGCCAGCAGTGATACAGGGGGAGGCAATCAGCCCCAGCATTTT.

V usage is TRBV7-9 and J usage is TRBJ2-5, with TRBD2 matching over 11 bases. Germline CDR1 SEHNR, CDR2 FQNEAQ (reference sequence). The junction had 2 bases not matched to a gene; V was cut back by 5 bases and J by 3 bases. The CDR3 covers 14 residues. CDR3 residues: CASSTGLAEETQYF. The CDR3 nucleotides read TGTGCCAGCAGCACGGGACTAGCGGAAGAGACCCAGTACTTC.

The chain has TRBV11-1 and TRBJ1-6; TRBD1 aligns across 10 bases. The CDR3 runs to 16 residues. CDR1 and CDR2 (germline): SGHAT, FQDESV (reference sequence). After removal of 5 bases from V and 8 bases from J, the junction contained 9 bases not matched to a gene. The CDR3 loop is CASSIDRGHKDSPLHF. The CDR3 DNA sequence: TGTGCCAGCAGCATCGACAGGGGGCATAAGGATTCACCCCTCCACTTT. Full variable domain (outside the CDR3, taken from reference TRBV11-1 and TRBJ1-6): EAEVAQSPRYKITEKSQAVAFWCDPISGHATLYWYRQILGQGPELLVQFQDESVVDDSQLPKDRFSAERLKGVDSTLKIQPAELGDSAMYLCASSIDRGHKDSPLHFGNGTRLTVT.

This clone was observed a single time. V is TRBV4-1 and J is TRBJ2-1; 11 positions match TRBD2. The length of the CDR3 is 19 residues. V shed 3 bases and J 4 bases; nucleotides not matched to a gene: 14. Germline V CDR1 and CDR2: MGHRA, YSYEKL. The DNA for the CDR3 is TGCGCCAGCAGCCAGGGCACCCTAGCGGGAGGCCATAAGTACAATGAGCAGTTCTTC. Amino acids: CASSQGTLAGGHKYNEQFF.

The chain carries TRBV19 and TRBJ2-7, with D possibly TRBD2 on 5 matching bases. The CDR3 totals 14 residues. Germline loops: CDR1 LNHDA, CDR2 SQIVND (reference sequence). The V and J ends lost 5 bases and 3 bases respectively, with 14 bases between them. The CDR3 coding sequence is TGTGCCAGTAGTCTCAGCGGAACCGTCTACGAGCAGTACTTC. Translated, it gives CASSLSGTVYEQYF.

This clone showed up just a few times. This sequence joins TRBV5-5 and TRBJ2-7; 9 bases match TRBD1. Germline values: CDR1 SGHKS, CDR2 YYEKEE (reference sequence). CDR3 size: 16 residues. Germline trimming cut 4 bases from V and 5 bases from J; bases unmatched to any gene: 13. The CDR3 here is CASSLSSTGGSNEQYF. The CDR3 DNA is TGTGCCAGCAGCCTCTCCTCGACAGGGGGTTCCAACGAGCAGTACTTC.

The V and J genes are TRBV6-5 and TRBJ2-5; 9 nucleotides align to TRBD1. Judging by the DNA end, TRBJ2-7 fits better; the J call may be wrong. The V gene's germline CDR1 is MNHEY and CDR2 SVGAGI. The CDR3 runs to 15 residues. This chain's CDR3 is CASSYSTGGTYEQYF. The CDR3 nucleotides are TGTGCCAGCAGTTACTCAACAGGGGGCACCTACGAGCAGTACTTC.

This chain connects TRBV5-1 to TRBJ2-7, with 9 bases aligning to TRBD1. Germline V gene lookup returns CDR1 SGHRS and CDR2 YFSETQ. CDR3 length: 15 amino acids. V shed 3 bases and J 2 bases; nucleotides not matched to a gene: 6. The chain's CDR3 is CASSWAGTGPYEQYF. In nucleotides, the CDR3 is TGCGCCAGCAGCTGGGCCGGGACAGGGCCCTACGAGCAGTACTTC.

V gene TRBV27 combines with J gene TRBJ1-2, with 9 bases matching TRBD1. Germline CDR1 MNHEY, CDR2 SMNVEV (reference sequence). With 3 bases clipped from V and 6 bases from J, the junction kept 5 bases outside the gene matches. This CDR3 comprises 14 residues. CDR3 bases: TGTGCCAGCAGTTTCGGACAGGGGTTCGATGGCTACACCTTC. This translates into CASSFGQGFDGYTF.

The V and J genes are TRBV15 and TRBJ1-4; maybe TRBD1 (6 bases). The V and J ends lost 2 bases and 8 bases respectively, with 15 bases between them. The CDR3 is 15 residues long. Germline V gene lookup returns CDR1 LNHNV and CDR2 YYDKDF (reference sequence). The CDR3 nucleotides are TGTGCCACCAGCAGACGGGCGGGACAATCAGAAAAACTGTTTTTT. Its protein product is CATSRRAGQSEKLFF.

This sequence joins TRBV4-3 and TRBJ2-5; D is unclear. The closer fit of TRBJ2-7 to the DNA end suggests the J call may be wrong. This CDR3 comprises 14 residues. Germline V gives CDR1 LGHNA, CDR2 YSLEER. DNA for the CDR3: TGCGCCAGCAGCCCCATGGTAGGGCCCCACGAGCAGTACTTC. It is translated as CASSPMVGPHEQYF.

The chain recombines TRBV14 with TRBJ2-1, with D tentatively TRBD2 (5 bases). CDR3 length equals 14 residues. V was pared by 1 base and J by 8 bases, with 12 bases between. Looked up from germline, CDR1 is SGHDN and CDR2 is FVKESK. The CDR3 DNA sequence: TGTGCCAGCAGCCAAGCACGGGCGAGGGATGAGCAGTTCTTC. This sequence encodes CASSQARARDEQFF.

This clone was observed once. CDR3 residues: CASSRDPSETQYF. The DNA of the CDR3 is TGTGCCAGTAGTAGGGACCCTTCAGAGACCCAGTACTTC. The genes are TRBV19 and TRBJ2-5, with D perhaps being TRBD1 or TRBD2 (5 bases each). This CDR3 is 13 amino acids long. Trimming shortened V by 4 bases and J by 4 bases, and 10 bases separated the two germline ends. Per the germline V gene, CDR1 is LNHDA and CDR2 is SQIVND (reference sequence).

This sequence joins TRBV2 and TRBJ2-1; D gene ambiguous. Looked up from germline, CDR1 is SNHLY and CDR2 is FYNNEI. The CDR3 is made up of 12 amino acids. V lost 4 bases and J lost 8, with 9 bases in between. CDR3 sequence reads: CASSGGQYEQFF. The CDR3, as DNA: TGTGCCAGCAGTGGTGGTCAGTATGAGCAGTTCTTC.

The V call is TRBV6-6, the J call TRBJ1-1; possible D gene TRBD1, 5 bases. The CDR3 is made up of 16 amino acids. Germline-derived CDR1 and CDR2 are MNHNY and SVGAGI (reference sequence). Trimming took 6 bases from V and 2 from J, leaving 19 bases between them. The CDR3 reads CASSPYWGDYNTEAFF. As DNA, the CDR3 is TGTGCCAGCAGCCCTTATTGGGGGGATTATAACACTGAAGCTTTCTTT.

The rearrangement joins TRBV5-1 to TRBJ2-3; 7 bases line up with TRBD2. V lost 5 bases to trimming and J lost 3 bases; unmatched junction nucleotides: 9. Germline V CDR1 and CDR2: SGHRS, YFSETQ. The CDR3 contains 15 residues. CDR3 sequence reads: CASSGDGGRTDTQYF. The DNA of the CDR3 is TGCGCCAGCAGTGGCGACGGGGGGAGGACAGATACGCAGTATTTT.

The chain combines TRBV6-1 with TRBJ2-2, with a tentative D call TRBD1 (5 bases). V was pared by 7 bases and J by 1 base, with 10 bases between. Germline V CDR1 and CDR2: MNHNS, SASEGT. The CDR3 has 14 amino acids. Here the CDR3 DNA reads TGTGCCAGCACCCTGGGGCAGAACACCGGGGAGCTGTTTTTT. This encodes CASTLGQNTGELFF.

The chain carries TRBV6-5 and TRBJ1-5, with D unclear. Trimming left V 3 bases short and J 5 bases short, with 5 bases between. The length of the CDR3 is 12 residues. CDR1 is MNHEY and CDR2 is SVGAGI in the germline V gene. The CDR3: CASSYLYQPQHF. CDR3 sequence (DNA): TGTGCCAGCAGTTATTTGTATCAGCCCCAGCATTTT.

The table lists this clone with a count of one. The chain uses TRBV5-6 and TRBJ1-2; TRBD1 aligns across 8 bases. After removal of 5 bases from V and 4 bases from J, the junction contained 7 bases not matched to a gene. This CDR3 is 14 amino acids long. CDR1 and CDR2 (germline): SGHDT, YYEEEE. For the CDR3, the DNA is TGTGCCAGCAGAGACAGGGGTTGGGGCTATGGCTACACCTTC. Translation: CASRDRGWGYGYTF.

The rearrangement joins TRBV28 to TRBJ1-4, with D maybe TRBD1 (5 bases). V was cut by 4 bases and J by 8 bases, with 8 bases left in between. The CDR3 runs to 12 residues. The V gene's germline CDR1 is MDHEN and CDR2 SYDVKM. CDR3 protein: CASSSRQEKLFF. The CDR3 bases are TGTGCCAGCAGTTCCCGACAGGAAAAACTGTTTTTT.

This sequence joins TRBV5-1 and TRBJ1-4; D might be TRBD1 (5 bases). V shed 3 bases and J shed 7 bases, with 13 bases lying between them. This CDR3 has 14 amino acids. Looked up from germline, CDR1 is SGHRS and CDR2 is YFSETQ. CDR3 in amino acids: CASSWEGRVEKLFF. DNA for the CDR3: TGCGCCAGCAGCTGGGAGGGGAGAGTTGAAAAACTGTTTTTT.